One sample yielded the 3 T cell receptor beta chains listed below, sequenced in a study of low-dose radiotherapy and immunotherapy resistance in tumors (dated by TCRdb to 2022 to 2024). Reading the label with the study, this specimen's time point is: before trial treatment. The sequencer listed for this sample is Illumina HiSeq 2500. To make first-strand cDNA, Superscript III was used along with a set of TRAV- and TRBV-specific primers so that both the TCRalpha and TCRbeta chains were covered. TCRs were amplified with Phusion for approximately 20 PCR cycles using a constant-region primer together with the adapter attached to the V primers. The public reads were reanalyzed by TCRdb: fastp trimming at Q25, MiXCR alignment, in-frame beta chains only. Identical CDR3 proteins give one entry, which carries the most common genes and DNA. Present in this sample are more than 50,000 distinct CDR3 sequences, about 30% of which were seen just once. Of the sample, approximately 7% is held by the ten largest clones.

This material consisted of PBMCs, taken before treatment. Source of these receptors: a male donor with rectosigmoid adenocarcinoma.

This clonotype came up many times. This sequence joins TRBV29-1 and TRBJ2-2; 13 bases map to TRBD2. The V segment lost 2 bases and the J segment 4 bases; nucleotides outside the gene matches: 1. The germline CDR1 and CDR2 sequences are SQVTM and ANQGSEA. CDR3 length equals 15 residues. The CDR3 here is CSVERLAGGTGELFF. Written as DNA, the CDR3 is TGCAGCGTTGAAAGACTAGCGGGAGGCACCGGGGAGCTGTTTTTT.

This clonotype has a count of ten or more. J is TRBJ2-7 and V is TRBV6-8; 10 bases are a match to TRBD2. Trimming removed 2 bases from V and 0 bases from J; junction bases left unmatched: 1. This CDR3 is built from 15 residues. Germline lookup yields CDR1 MNHGY and CDR2 SAAAGT. CDR3 DNA: TGTGCCAGCAGTTACCGACTAGCGGGCTCCTACGAGCAGTACTTC. Translated: CASSYRLAGSYEQYF.

J is TRBJ1-1 and V is TRBV20-1; D may be TRBD1 (6 bases). The CDR3 spans 14 residues. Trimming took off 1 base at V and 6 bases at J, with 15 bases between the two ends. Germline assignment: CDR1 DFQATT and CDR2 SNEGSKA (reference sequence). The CDR3 sequence: CSARGVGGRAEAFF. DNA of the CDR3: TGCAGTGCTAGAGGGGTCGGGGGCCGAGCTGAAGCTTTCTTT.